These 26 T cell receptor beta chains originate from one sample sequenced in a study of shared clonotypes between healthy human individuals. TCRdb's copy holds only in-frame clones and misses some; the assay was immunoSEQ multiplex PCR. There are 2 million to 3 million clones in the sample; 93% occur only once, and 0.36% lies in the top ten. The sequenced sample was naive CD4+ T cells from PBMCs. The subset is: CD45RA+ positively selected. The receptors shown here come from a man younger than 35 in good health. Some clones in this sample may be carry-over from other donors' samples.

V is TRBV28 and J is TRBJ1-5, with a weak D call TRBD1 (5 bases). Trimming shortened V by 1 base and J by 6 bases, and 16 bases separated the two germline ends. The CDR3 spans 16 residues. Germline CDR1 is MDHEN and CDR2 is SYDVKM. CDR3 region: CASSLSRERGGQPQHF. As DNA, the CDR3 is TGTGCCAGCAGTTTATCGAGGGAGAGGGGCGGTCAGCCCCAGCATTTT. The whole variable domain, remainder taken from reference TRBV28 and TRBJ1-5, is DVKVTQSSRYLVKRTGEKVFLECVQDMDHENMFWYRQDPGLGLRLIYFSYDVKMKEKGDIPEGYSVSREKKERFSLILESASTNQTSMYLCASSLSRERGGQPQHFGDGTRLSIL.

V usage is TRBV2 and J usage is TRBJ1-4, with TRBD1 identical over 10 bases. The V gene end was trimmed by 0 bases and the J gene end by 6 bases; junction bases not matched to a gene: 1. The CDR3 extends over 15 amino acids. Germline lookup yields CDR1 SNHLY and CDR2 FYNNEI. CDR3 sequence (DNA): TGTGCCAGCAGTGAAGCGGGGACAGGGGATGAAAAACTGTTTTTT. Translating it yields CASSEAGTGDEKLFF.

This clone occurred a few times. Other nucleotide sequences from this sample produce the same CDR3. The V call is TRBV7-9, the J call TRBJ2-7; no clear D. V was cut by 5 bases and J by 0 bases, with 5 bases left in between. Germline CDR1 reads SEHNR; CDR2 reads FQNEAQ (reference sequence). The CDR3 is made up of 12 amino acids. This CDR3 is CASSRSSYEQYF. The CDR3 DNA reads as TGTGCCAGCAGCCGAAGCTCCTACGAGCAGTACTTC.

The chain has TRBV10-2 and TRBJ2-5, with a possible D match to TRBD1 (5 bases). Germline V gene lookup returns CDR1 WSHSY and CDR2 SAAADI. V lost 6 bases and J 4 bases, leaving 9 bases between the germline ends. The CDR3 length is 12 residues. CDR3 region: CASRGRGETQYF. CDR3 in DNA: TGCGCCAGCAGGGGGCGAGGAGAGACCCAGTACTTC.

The CDR3, as DNA: TGTGCCAGCAGCCTCCCTCAGGGGGAGCAGTTCTTC. The encoded protein is CASSLPQGEQFF. The chain employs TRBV28 and TRBJ2-1; possibly TRBD1 for D (6 bases). From germline, CDR1 is MDHEN and CDR2 SYDVKM. Trimming cost V 6 bases and J 10 bases, with 13 bases left between them. This CDR3 spans 12 amino acids.

For this clone: This same CDR3 is encoded by further DNA sequences in the sample. The chain employs TRBV19 and TRBJ2-7, with 8 bases fitting TRBD1. V lost 5 bases to trimming and J lost 4 bases; unmatched junction nucleotides: 7. This CDR3 region has 14 residues. The germline CDR1 and CDR2 sequences are LNHDA and SQIVND (reference sequence). CDR3 DNA: TGTGCCAGTAGTCGTGGACAGGGTGGATACGAGCAGTACTTC. It yields the protein CASSRGQGGYEQYF.

V usage is TRBV4-1 and J usage is TRBJ1-6; no firm D call. V was pared by 5 bases and J by 7 bases, with 15 bases between. CDR3 length: 15 residues. The germline V gene has CDR1 MGHRA and CDR2 YSYEKL. For the CDR3, the DNA is TGCGCCAGCAGCGTCCTGACACCGGCGAATTCACCCCTCCACTTT. Its translation: CASSVLTPANSPLHF.

The V gene is TRBV9, the J gene TRBJ2-1; TRBD2 aligns across 8 bases. CDR3 length: 18 amino acids. With V trimmed by 0 bases and J by 4 bases, 12 bases remained unmatched. Germline loops: CDR1 SGDLS, CDR2 YYNGEE. This CDR3 is CASSVVSVGSGGYNEQFF. The CDR3 nucleotides read TGTGCCAGCAGCGTAGTCTCAGTCGGGTCGGGAGGGTACAATGAGCAGTTCTTC.

The gene calls are TRBV11-2 and TRBJ2-1; D is ambiguous. Trimming cost V 5 bases and J 5 bases, with 7 bases left between them. The germline CDR1 and CDR2 sequences are SGHAT and FQNNGV. This CDR3 contains 12 residues. This CDR3 reads CASSLGNNEQFF. For the CDR3, the DNA is TGTGCCAGCAGCCTAGGGAACAATGAGCAGTTCTTC.

This clone was seen just once. Here the CDR3 reads CAIRLAGSIETQYF. The CDR3, as DNA: TGTGCCATCAGACTAGCGGGAAGTATTGAGACCCAGTACTTC. This sequence joins TRBV5-4 and TRBJ2-5; TRBD2 aligns across 11 bases. V shed 9 bases, J shed 5 bases, and the junction held 9 bases outside the gene matches. Germline-derived CDR1 and CDR2 are SGHNT and YYREEE (reference sequence). This CDR3 is 14 amino acids long. The whole variable domain, remainder taken from reference TRBV5-4 and TRBJ2-5, is ETGVTQSPTHLIKTRGQQVTLRCSSQSGHNTVSWYQQALGQGPQFIFQYYREEENGRGNFPPRFSGLQFPNYSSELNVNALELDDSALYLCAIRLAGSIETQYFGPGTRLLVL.

The rearrangement links TRBV19 to TRBJ1-1, with 7 bases lining up with TRBD1. V trimming: 6 bases; J trimming: 1 base; junction bases outside the gene matches: 11. The germline CDR1 and CDR2 sequences are LNHDA and SQIVND (reference sequence). This CDR3 is 16 amino acids long. CDR3 amino acids: CASSELGGRGNTEAFF. CDR3 DNA sequence: TGTGCCAGTAGCGAATTAGGGGGCAGGGGGAACACTGAAGCTTTCTTT.

This rearrangement joins TRBV9 to TRBJ2-2, with TRBD1 identical over 9 bases. The trim removed 5 bases at V and 4 bases at J, leaving 9 bases unmatched. The germline V gene has CDR1 SGDLS and CDR2 YYNGEE. This CDR3 region has 16 residues. In nucleotides, the CDR3 is TGTGCCAGCAGGCGCACAGGGGGCGCGGTCACCGGGGAGCTGTTTTTT. This translates into CASRRTGGAVTGELFF.

The chain employs TRBV2 and TRBJ2-5; no definite D call. The V gene lost 6 bases and the J gene lost 4 bases, with 6 bases spanning the gap. The CDR3 has 11 residues. From germline, CDR1 is SNHLY and CDR2 FYNNEI. This chain's CDR3 is CASRASETQYF. Here the CDR3 DNA reads TGTGCCAGCAGGGCTTCAGAGACCCAGTACTTC.

This sequence joins TRBV5-1 and TRBJ1-2, with 10 bases identical to TRBD1. The CDR3 is 16 residues long. Germline assignment: CDR1 SGHRS and CDR2 YFSETQ. Unmatched junction bases numbered 14, after V lost 2 bases and J lost 10 bases. The CDR3 here is CASSLEPPDRGLDYTF. The CDR3 region has the DNA TGCGCCAGCAGCTTAGAGCCTCCGGACAGGGGGTTAGACTACACCTTC.

V gene TRBV5-1 combines with J gene TRBJ1-3; unclear D gene. This CDR3 spans 16 amino acids. Trimming left V 3 bases short and J 1 base short, with 14 bases between. In germline, CDR1 is SGHRS, CDR2 YFSETQ. In nucleotides, the CDR3 is TGCGCCAGCAGCTCCACGACCGGGGAGTCTGGAAACACCATATATTTT. Translation gives CASSSTTGESGNTIYF.

The gene calls are TRBV5-1 and TRBJ1-4; D is unclear. The CDR3 loop spans 15 amino acids. Germline V gene sequence: CDR1 SGHRS, CDR2 YFSETQ. V dropped 5 bases and J dropped 7 bases, with 18 bases sitting between them. CDR3 in amino acids: CASSPDPAGTEKLFF. The CDR3 coding sequence is TGCGCCAGCAGTCCGGACCCCGCAGGTACTGAAAAACTGTTTTTT.

This sequence joins TRBV18 and TRBJ2-7; perhaps TRBD1 as D (6 bases). Trimming took off 3 bases at V and 6 bases at J, with 12 bases between the two ends. The CDR3 is 13 residues long. Looked up from germline, CDR1 is KGHSH and CDR2 is LQKENI. CDR3 sequence: CASSPGSTGEQYF. CDR3 in DNA: TGTGCCAGCTCACCGGGCTCGACAGGCGAGCAGTACTTC.

This chain connects TRBV18 to TRBJ1-1, with TRBD1 identical over 8 bases. With V trimmed by 3 bases and J by 4 bases, 4 bases remained unmatched. The CDR3 runs 14 residues. Germline assignment: CDR1 KGHSH and CDR2 LQKENI. The CDR3 sequence is CASSPTQGATEAFF. In DNA form, the CDR3 reads TGTGCCAGCTCACCGACGCAGGGGGCCACTGAAGCTTTCTTT. Based on the CDR3 plus reference TRBV18 and TRBJ1-1, the full variable domain is NAGVMQNPRHLVRRRGQEARLRCSPMKGHSHVYWYRQLPEEGLKFMVYLQKENIIDESGMPKERFSAEFPKEGPSILRIQQVVRGDSAAYFCASSPTQGATEAFFGQGTRLTVV.

This sequence joins TRBV2 and TRBJ2-4; TRBD2 might be the D (5 bases). The V and J ends lost 6 bases and 0 bases respectively, with 9 bases between them. Germline CDR1 is SNHLY and CDR2 is FYNNEI. The length of the CDR3 is 14 residues. CDR3 DNA sequence: TGTGCCAGCAGCCGGGAACGAGCCAAAAACATTCAGTACTTC. It specifies CASSRERAKNIQYF.

The CDR3 reads CSAPGAYGYTF. CDR3 DNA: TGCAGTGCCCCGGGTGCCTATGGCTACACCTTC. The J gene is TRBJ1-2, the V gene TRBV20-1, with D uncertain. The CDR3 has 11 amino acids. V was clipped by 6 bases and J by 4 bases, with 9 bases between them. Germline CDR1 and CDR2: DFQATT and SNEGSKA (reference sequence).

The chain uses TRBV6-1 and TRBJ1-5; D is possibly TRBD1 (5 bases). Per the germline V gene, CDR1 is MNHNS and CDR2 is SASEGT. This CDR3 is built from 15 residues. The germline V and J ends were trimmed by 6 bases and 7 bases, with 19 bases remaining between them. The CDR3: CASRNPLGAWQPQHF. For the CDR3, the DNA is TGTGCCAGCAGAAACCCCCTCGGGGCCTGGCAGCCCCAGCATTTT.

The chain carries TRBV19 and TRBJ1-1, with D maybe TRBD1 (5 bases). V lost 6 bases and J lost 2, with 19 bases in between. This CDR3 has 16 amino acids. Germline CDR1 reads LNHDA; CDR2 reads SQIVND (reference sequence). The CDR3 DNA reads as TGTGCCAGTAGGACTTCTATTGGGGGAATAAACACTGAAGCTTTCTTT. This translates into CASRTSIGGINTEAFF.

V and J are TRBV6-6 and TRBJ1-2, with 10 positions matching TRBD1. The CDR3 sequence is 15 residues long. The V and J ends lost 6 bases and 3 bases, in that order; junction bases with no gene match: 7. Germline loops: CDR1 MNHNY, CDR2 SVGAGI (reference sequence). The CDR3 spells CASSEGQGGHYGYTF. CDR3 nucleotides: TGTGCCAGCAGCGAAGGACAGGGGGGACACTATGGCTACACCTTC.

J is TRBJ2-2 and V is TRBV7-8; D perhaps matches TRBD2 (7 bases). V lost 5 bases to trimming and J lost 0 bases, with 13 bases between them. Germline lookup yields CDR1 SGHVS and CDR2 FQNEAQ. CDR3 length: 16 residues. CDR3 nucleotide sequence: TGTGCCAGCAGCCCCAAGGGGGGGCCGAACACCGGGGAGCTGTTTTTT. Residues: CASSPKGGPNTGELFF.

The chain is built from TRBV7-9 and TRBJ1-5, with 9 bases aligning to TRBD1. With V trimmed by 5 bases and J by 2 bases, 4 bases remained unmatched. This CDR3 has 15 residues. Germline values: CDR1 SEHNR, CDR2 FQNEAQ (reference sequence). CDR3 amino acids: CASSPQGARNQPQHF. The CDR3 DNA sequence: TGTGCCAGCAGCCCACAGGGGGCCCGCAATCAGCCCCAGCATTTT.

This clone was seen more than once but under ten times. This chain joins TRBV6-1 and TRBJ1-1, with 7 bases lining up with TRBD1. CDR1 and CDR2 (germline): MNHNS, SASEGT. With 5 bases clipped from V and 7 bases from J, the junction kept 4 bases outside the gene matches. CDR3 length: 12 amino acids. In DNA, the CDR3 is TGTGCCAGCAGTCTCTGGGACAGTGAAGCTTTCTTT. This encodes CASSLWDSEAFF.